This T cell receptor beta chain was recovered during a study of blood T cell repertoires in COVID-19. The V and J ends lost 2 bases and 0 bases respectively, with 10 bases between them. Germline CDR1 is MNHNS and CDR2 is SASEGT. This CDR3 comprises 15 residues. As handled by the study authors: Reference gene primer amplification in the assay estimated nucleated cell counts. Data came from immunoSEQ multiplex PCR; TCRdb stores just in-frame clones and leaves some out. Clone size and V and J calls were adopted from that table, with D and trimming inferred from the DNA. The data show about 120,000 clones, about 72% seen once.

The sample consisted of peripheral blood. The gene calls are TRBV6-1 and TRBJ1-1, with D maybe TRBD1 (5 bases). The receptor was isolated from a woman in her 70s with acute or convalescent COVID-19. CDR3 sequence reads: CASSERRGVNTEAFF. The CDR3 DNA sequence: TGTGCCAGCAGTGAAAGGAGGGGCGTGAACACTGAAGCTTTCTTT.